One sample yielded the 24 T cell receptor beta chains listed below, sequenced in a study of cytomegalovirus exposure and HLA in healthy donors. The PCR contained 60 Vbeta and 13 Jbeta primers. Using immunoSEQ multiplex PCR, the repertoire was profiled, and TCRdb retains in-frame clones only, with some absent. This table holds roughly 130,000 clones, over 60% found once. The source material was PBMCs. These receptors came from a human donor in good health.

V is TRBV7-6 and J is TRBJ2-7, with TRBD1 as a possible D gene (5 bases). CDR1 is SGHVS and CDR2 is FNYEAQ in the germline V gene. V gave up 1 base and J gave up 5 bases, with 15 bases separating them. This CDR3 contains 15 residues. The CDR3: CASSLGPGSPNEQYF. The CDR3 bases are TGTGCCAGCAGCTTAGGCCCAGGGTCCCCCAACGAGCAGTACTTC.

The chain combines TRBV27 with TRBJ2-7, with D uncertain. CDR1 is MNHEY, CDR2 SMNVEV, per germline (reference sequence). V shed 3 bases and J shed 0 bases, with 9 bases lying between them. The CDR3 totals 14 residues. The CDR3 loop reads CASSLAGSSYEQYF. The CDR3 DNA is TGTGCCAGCAGTTTGGCAGGCAGCTCCTACGAGCAGTACTTC.

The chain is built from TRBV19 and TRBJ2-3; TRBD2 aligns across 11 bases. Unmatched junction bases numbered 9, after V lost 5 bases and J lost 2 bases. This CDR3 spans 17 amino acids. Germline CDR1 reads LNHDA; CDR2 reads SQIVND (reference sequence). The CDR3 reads CASSYPGLAENTDTQYF. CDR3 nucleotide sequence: TGTGCCAGTAGTTACCCGGGACTAGCGGAGAACACAGATACGCAGTATTTT. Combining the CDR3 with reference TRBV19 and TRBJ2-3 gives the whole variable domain DGGITQSPKYLFRKEGQNVTLSCEQNLNHDAMYWYRQDPGQGLRLIYYSQIVNDFQKGDIAEGYSVSREKKESFPLTVTSAQKNPTAFYLCASSYPGLAENTDTQYFGPGTRLTVL.

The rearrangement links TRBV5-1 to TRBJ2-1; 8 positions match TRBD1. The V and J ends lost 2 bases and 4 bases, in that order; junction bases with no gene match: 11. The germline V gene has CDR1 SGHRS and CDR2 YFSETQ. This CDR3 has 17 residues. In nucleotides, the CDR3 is TGCGCCAGCAGCTTTCCCCGGGACAGGTCCGATTACAATGAGCAGTTCTTC. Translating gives CASSFPRDRSDYNEQFF.

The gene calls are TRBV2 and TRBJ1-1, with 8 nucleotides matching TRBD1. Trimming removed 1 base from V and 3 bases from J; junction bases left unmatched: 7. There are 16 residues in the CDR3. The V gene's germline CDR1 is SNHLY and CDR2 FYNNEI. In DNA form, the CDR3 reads TGTGCCAGCAGTGAAGTGGACAGGGCCCGATACACTGAAGCTTTCTTT. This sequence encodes CASSEVDRARYTEAFF.

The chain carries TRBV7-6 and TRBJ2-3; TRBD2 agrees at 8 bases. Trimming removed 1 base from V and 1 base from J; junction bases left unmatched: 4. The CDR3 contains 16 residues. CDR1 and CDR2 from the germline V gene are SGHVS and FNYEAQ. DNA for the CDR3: TGTGCCAGCAGCTTAGGAGATAGCGGGGGCACAGATACGCAGTATTTT. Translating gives CASSLGDSGGTDTQYF.

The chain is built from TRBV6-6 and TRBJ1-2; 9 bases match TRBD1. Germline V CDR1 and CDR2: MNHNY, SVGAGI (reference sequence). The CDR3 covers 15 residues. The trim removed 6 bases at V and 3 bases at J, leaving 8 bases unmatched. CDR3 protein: CASSRDRGGYYGYTF. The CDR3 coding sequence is TGTGCCAGCAGCCGAGACAGGGGGGGATACTATGGCTACACCTTC.

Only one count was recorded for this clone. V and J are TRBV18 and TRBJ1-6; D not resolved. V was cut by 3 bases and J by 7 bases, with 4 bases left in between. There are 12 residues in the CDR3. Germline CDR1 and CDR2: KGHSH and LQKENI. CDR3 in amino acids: CASSPANSPLHF. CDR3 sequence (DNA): TGTGCCAGCTCACCGGCCAATTCACCCCTCCACTTT.

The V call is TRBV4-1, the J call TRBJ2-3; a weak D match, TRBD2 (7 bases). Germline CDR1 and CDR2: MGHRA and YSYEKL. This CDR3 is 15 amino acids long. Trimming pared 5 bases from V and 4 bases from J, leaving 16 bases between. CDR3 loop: CASSTPGGLPDTQYF. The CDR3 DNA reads TGCGCCAGCAGCACCCCCGGGGGGCTCCCAGATACGCAGTATTTT.

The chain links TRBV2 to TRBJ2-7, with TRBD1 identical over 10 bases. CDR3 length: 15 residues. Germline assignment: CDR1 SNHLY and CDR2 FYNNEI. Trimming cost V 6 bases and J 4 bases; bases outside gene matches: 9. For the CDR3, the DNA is TGTGCCAGCAGCGGATCCCGGACAGGGGGTTACGAGCAGTACTTC. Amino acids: CASSGSRTGGYEQYF.

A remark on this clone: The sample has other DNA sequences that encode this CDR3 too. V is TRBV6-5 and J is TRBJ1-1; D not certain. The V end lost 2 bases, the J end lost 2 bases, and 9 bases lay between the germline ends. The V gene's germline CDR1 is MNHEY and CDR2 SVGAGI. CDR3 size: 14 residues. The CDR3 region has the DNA TGTGCCAGCAGTTACGCTACAGCCAACACTGAAGCTTTCTTT. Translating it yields CASSYATANTEAFF.

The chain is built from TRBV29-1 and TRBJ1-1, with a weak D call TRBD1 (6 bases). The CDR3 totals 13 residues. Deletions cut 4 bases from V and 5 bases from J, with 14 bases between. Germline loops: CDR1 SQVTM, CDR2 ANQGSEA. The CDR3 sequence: CSVGETGGTEAFF. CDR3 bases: TGCAGCGTTGGAGAGACAGGTGGGACTGAAGCTTTCTTT.

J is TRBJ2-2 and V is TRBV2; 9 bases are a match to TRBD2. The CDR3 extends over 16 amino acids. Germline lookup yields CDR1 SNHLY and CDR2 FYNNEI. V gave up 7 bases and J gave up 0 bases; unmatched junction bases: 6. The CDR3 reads CASTVIAGANTGELFF. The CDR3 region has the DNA TGTGCCAGCACCGTTATAGCGGGGGCGAACACCGGGGAGCTGTTTTTT.

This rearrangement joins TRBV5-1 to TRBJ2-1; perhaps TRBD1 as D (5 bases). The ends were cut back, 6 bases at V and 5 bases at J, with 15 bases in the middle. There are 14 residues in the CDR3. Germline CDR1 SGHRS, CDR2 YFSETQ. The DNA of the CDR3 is TGCGCCAGCACCCGAGACAGTCCTAACAATGAGCAGTTCTTC. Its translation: CASTRDSPNNEQFF.

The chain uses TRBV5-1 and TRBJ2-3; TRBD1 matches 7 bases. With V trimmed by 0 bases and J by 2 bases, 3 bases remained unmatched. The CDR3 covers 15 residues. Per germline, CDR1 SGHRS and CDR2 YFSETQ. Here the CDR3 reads CASSLGQGLTDTQYF. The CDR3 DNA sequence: TGCGCCAGCAGCTTGGGACAGGGCCTCACAGATACGCAGTATTTT.

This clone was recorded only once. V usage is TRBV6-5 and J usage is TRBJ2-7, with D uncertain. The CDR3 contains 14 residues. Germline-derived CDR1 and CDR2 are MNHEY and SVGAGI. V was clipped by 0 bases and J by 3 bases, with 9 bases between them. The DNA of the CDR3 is TGTGCCAGCAGTTACTCCACAGTTCTCTACGAGCAGTACTTC. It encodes CASSYSTVLYEQYF.

CDR3 loop: CASSYSGASNQPQHF. The DNA of the CDR3 is TGTGCCAGCAGTTACTCGGGAGCAAGCAATCAGCCCCAGCATTTT. The V gene is TRBV6-5, the J gene TRBJ1-5; D gene ambiguous. Germline V gene data show CDR1 as MNHEY and CDR2 as SVGAGI. This CDR3 contains 15 residues. Trimming cost V 0 bases and J 1 base, with 7 bases left between them.

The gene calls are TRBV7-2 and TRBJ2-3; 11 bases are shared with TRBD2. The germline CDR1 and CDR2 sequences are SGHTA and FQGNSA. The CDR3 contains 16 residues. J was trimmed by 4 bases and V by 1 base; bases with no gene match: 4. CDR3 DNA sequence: TGTGCCAGCAGCTTAGTAATTAGCGGGGGGGCAGATACGCAGTATTTT. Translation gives CASSLVISGGADTQYF.

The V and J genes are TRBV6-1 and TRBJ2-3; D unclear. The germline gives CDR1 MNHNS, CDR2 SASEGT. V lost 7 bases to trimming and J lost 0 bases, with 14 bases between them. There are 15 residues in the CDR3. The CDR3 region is CASTLRATSTDTQYF. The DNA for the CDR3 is TGTGCCAGCACCCTGAGAGCAACTAGCACAGATACGCAGTATTTT.

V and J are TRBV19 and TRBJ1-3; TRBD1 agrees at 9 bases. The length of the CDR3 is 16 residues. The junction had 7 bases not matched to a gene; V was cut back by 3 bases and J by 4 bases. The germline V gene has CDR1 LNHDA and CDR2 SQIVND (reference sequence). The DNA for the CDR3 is TGTGCCAGTAGTATGGGACAGGGCGGAACGGGAAACACCATATATTTT. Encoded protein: CASSMGQGGTGNTIYF.

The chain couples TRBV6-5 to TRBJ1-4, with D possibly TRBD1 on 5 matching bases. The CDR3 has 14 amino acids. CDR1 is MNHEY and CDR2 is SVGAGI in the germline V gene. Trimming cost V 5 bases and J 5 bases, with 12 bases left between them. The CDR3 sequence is CASSERGENEKLFF. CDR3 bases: TGTGCCAGCAGTGAACGGGGGGAGAATGAAAAACTGTTTTTT.

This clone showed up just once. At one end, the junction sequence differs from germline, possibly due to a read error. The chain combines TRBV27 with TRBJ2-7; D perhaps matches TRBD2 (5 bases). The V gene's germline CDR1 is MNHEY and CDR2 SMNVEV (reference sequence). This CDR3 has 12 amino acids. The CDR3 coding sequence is TGTGCCAGCAGTTTATCGGGAGATCCCCCCCACTTC. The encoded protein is CASSLSGDPPHF.

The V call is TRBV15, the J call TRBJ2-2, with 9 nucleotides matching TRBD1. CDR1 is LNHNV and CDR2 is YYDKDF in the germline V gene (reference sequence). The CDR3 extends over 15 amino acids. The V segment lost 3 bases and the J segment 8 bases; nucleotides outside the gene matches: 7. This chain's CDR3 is CATSRGTGRNGELFF. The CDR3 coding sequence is TGTGCCACCAGCAGGGGGACAGGGAGGAATGGGGAGCTGTTTTTT.

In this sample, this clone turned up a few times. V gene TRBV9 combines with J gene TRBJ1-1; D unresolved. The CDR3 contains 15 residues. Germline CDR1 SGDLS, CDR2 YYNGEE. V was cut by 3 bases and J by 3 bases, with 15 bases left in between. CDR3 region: CASSASRDLDTEAFF. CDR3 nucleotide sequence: TGTGCCAGCAGCGCCTCAAGAGACTTGGACACTGAAGCTTTCTTT.